Listed here are 8 T cell receptor beta chains from one sample, sequenced in a study of T cell repertoires in ileal Crohn's disease. Generated by immunoSEQ multiplex PCR, the TCRdb table keeps only in-frame clones and is missing some. Here the sample spans 16,000 or so clones, 75% to 85% being singletons. The sample taken for sequencing was ileal tissue. The source of these receptors is an adult with Crohn's disease.

The V and J genes are TRBV6-5 and TRBJ1-2, with 8 bases that match TRBD1. This CDR3 has 15 amino acids. V lost 7 bases to trimming and J lost 0 bases; unmatched junction nucleotides: 7. The germline V gene has CDR1 MNHEY and CDR2 SVGAGI. The CDR3 sequence: CASNKDRVANYGYTF. As DNA, the CDR3 is TGTGCCAGCAACAAGGACAGGGTAGCTAACTATGGCTACACCTTC.

This clone has a handful of counts. This chain links TRBV27 with TRBJ2-7; TRBD2 is a possible D gene (5 bases). CDR3 size: 13 residues. Looked up from germline, CDR1 is MNHEY and CDR2 is SMNVEV (reference sequence). The germline V and J ends were trimmed by 4 bases and 3 bases, with 10 bases remaining between them. The chain's CDR3 is CASSSGNGYEQYF. The CDR3 bases are TGTGCCAGCAGTTCGGGGAACGGCTACGAGCAGTACTTC.

The chain carries TRBV2 and TRBJ1-2; a possible D gene is TRBD1 (6 bases). V dropped 2 bases and J dropped 4 bases, with 8 bases sitting between them. This CDR3 spans 13 amino acids. Germline CDR1 and CDR2: SNHLY and FYNNEI. The CDR3 sequence is CASSEQGIYGYTF. In DNA form, the CDR3 reads TGTGCCAGCAGTGAACAGGGGATCTATGGCTACACCTTC.

CDR3 amino acids: CASSFRGEQYF. CDR3 nucleotide sequence: TGTGCCAGCAGCTTTCGGGGCGAGCAGTACTTC. The chain couples TRBV7-9 to TRBJ2-7; possible D gene TRBD2, 5 bases. Looked up from germline, CDR1 is SEHNR and CDR2 is FQNEAQ (reference sequence). V gave up 3 bases and J gave up 6 bases, with 6 bases separating them. The CDR3 length is 11 residues.

V is TRBV18 and J is TRBJ1-3; D is uncertain. Germline CDR1 reads KGHSH; CDR2 reads LQKENI. The CDR3 spans 15 residues. V was clipped by 2 bases and J by 2 bases, with 10 bases between them. The CDR3 coding sequence is TGTGCCAGCTCACCATCAGGTTCACCTGGAAACACCATATATTTT. Residues: CASSPSGSPGNTIYF.

CDR3 in amino acids: CASSRGQGNSPLHF. In DNA, the CDR3 is TGTGCCAGCTCACGCGGACAGGGTAATTCACCCCTCCACTTT. The chain carries TRBV18 and TRBJ1-6, with 8 bases identical to TRBD1. Trimming took 4 bases from V and 6 from J; bases not matched to a gene: 2. Germline V gene lookup returns CDR1 KGHSH and CDR2 LQKENI. The CDR3 is 14 amino acids.

This clone was counted a few times. The genes are TRBV5-6 and TRBJ2-5, with TRBD1 matching over 8 bases. This CDR3 is 17 amino acids long. From germline, CDR1 is SGHDT and CDR2 YYEEEE. The J segment lost 5 bases and the V segment lost 0 bases, leaving 12 bases of the junction unmatched. CDR3: CASSLAGGQGAQETQYF. The DNA for the CDR3 is TGTGCCAGCAGCTTGGCCGGTGGGCAGGGGGCTCAGGAGACCCAGTACTTC.

The chain has TRBV2 and TRBJ1-5; 10 nucleotides line up with TRBD1. Germline CDR1 and CDR2: SNHLY and FYNNEI. There are 15 residues in the CDR3. V dropped 2 bases and J dropped 5; count of bases not matched to a gene: 3. Written as DNA, the CDR3 is TGTGCCAGCAGTGAACGGACAGGGGGGTATCAGCCCCAGCATTTT. Encoded protein: CASSERTGGYQPQHF.